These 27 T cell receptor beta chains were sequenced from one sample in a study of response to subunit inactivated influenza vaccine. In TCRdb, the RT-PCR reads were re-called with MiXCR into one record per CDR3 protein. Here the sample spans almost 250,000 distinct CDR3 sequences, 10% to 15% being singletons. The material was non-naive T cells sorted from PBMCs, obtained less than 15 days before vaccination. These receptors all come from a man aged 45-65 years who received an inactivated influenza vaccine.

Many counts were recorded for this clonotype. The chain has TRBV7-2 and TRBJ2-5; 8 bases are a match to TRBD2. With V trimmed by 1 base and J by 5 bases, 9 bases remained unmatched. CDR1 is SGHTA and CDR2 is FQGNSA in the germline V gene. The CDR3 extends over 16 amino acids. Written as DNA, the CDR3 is TGTGCCAGCAGCTTAGTACTCGGGAGGGCCGGGGAGACCCAGTACTTC. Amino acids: CASSLVLGRAGETQYF.

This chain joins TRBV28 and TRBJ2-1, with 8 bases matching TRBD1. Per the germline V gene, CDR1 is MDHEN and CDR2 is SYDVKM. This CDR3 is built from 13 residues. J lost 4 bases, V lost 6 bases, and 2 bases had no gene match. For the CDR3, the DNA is TGTGCCAGCAGGGACAGGGATTACAATGAGCAGTTCTTC. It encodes CASRDRDYNEQFF. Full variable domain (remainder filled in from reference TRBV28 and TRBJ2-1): DVKVTQSSRYLVKRTGEKVFLECVQDMDHENMFWYRQDPGLGLRLIYFSYDVKMKEKGDIPEGYSVSREKKERFSLILESASTNQTSMYLCASRDRDYNEQFFGPGTRLTVL.

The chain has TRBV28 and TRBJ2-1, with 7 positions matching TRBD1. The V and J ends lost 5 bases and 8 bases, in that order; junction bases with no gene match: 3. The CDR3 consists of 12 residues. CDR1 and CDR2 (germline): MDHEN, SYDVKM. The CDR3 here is CASSTRGYEQFF. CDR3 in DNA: TGTGCCAGCAGTACCAGGGGGTATGAGCAGTTCTTC.

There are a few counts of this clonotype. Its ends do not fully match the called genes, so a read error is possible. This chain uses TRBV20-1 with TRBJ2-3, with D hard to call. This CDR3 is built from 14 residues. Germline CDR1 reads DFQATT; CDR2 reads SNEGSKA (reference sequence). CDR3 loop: CSAGDTVRTDTQYF. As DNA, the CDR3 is TGCAGTGCTGGAGACACCGTTCGCACAGATACGCAGTATTTT.

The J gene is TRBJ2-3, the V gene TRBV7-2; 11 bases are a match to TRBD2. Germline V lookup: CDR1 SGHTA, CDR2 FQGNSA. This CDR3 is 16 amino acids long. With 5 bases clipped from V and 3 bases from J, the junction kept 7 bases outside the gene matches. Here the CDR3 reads CASSTIAGGWTDTQYF. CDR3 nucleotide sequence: TGTGCCAGCAGCACCATAGCGGGAGGGTGGACAGATACGCAGTATTTT.

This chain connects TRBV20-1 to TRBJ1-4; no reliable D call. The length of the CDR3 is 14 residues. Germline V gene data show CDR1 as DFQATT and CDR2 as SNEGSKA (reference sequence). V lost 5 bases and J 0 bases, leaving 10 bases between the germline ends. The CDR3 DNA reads TGCAGTGCTCGACCGGGATCAACTAATGAAAAACTGTTTTTT. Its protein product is CSARPGSTNEKLFF.

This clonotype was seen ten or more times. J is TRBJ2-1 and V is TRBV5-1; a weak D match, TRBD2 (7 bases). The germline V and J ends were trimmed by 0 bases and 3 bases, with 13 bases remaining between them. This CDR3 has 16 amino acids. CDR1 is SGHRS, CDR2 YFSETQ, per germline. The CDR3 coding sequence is TGCGCCAGCAGCTTGGCTCGGGGGGCGAACTACAATGAGCAGTTCTTC. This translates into CASSLARGANYNEQFF.

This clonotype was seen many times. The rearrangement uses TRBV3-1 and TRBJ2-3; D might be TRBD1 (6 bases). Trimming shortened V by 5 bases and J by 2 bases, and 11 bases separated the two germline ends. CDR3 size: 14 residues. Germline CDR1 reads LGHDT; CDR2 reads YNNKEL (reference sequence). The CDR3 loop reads CASSVDSYTDTQYF. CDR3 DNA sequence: TGTGCCAGCAGCGTGGACAGCTACACAGATACGCAGTATTTT.

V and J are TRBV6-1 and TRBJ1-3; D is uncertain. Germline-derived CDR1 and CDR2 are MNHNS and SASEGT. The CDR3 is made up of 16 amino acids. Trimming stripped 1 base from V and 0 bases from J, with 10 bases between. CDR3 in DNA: TGTGCCAGCAGTGAAGGGCGGGTGAGCTCTGGAAACACCATATATTTT. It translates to CASSEGRVSSGNTIYF.

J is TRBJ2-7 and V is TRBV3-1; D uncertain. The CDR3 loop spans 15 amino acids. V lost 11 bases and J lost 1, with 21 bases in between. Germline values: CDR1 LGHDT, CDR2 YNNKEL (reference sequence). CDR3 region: CASSQDRARSYEQYF. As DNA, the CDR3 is TGTGCCTCCTCCCAAGATCGAGCCCGATCCTACGAGCAGTACTTC.

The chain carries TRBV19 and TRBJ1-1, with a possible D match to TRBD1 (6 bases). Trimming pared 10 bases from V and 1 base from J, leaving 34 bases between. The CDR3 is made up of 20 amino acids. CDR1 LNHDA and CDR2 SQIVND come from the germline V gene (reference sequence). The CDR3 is CATTFARGAHYGLGNTEAFF. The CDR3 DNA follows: TGTGCCACCACCTTCGCTCGGGGGGCGCACTACGGTCTTGGGAACACTGAAGCTTTCTTT.

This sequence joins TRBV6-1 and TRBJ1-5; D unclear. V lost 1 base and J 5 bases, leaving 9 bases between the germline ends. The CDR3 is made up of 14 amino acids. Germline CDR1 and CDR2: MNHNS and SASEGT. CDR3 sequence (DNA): TGTGCCAGCAGTGAAGTCCCCCTTGATCAGCCCCAGCATTTT. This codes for CASSEVPLDQPQHF.

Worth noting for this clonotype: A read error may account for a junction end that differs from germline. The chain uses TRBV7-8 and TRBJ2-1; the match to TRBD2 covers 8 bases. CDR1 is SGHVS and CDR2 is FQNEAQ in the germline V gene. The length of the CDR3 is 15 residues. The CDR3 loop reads CASSFSGNSYNGQFF. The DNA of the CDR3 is TGTGCCAGCAGTTTTAGCGGGAACTCTTACAATGGGCAGTTCTTC.

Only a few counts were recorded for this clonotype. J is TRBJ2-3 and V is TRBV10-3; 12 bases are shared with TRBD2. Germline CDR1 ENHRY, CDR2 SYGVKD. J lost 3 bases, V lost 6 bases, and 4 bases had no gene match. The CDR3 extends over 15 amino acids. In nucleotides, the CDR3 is TGTGCCATCAGAACTAGCGGGGGGTCTACAGATACGCAGTATTTT. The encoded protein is CAIRTSGGSTDTQYF.

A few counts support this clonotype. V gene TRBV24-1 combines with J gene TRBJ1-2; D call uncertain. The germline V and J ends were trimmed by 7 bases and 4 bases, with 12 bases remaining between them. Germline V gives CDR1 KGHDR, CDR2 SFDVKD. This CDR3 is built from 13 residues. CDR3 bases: TGTGCCACCAGCCGGGGAGTCGGCTATGGCTACACCTTC. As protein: CATSRGVGYGYTF.

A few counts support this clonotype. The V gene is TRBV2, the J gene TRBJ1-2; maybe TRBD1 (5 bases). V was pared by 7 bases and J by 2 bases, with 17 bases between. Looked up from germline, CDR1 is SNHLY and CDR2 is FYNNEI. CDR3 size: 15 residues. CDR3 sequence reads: CASNSDGTINYGYTF. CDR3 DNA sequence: TGTGCCAGCAACTCTGACGGGACGATAAACTATGGCTACACCTTC.

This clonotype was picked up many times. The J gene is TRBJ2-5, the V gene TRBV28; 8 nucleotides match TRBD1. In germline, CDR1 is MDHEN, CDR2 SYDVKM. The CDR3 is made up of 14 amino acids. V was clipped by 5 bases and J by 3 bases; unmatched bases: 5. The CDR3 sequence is CASSTRQGKETQYF. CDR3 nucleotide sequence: TGTGCCAGCAGTACTCGACAGGGGAAAGAGACCCAGTACTTC.

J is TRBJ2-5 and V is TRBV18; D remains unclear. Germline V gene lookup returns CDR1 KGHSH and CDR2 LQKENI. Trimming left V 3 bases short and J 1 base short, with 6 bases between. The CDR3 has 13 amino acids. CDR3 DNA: TGTGCCAGCTCACCCAACAGCCAAGAGACCCAGTACTTC. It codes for CASSPNSQETQYF.

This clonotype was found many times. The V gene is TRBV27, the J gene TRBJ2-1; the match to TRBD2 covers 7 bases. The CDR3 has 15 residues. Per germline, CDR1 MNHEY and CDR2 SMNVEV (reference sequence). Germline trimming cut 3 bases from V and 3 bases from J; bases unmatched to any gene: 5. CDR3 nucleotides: TGTGCCAGCAGTTTTGGCGGGAGATTCTACAATGAGCAGTTCTTC. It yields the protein CASSFGGRFYNEQFF.

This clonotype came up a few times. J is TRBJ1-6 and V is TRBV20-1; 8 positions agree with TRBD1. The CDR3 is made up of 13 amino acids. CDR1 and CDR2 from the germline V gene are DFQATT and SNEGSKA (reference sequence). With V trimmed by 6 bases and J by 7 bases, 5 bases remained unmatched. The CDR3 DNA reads TGCAGTGCAGGACAGGGAACGAATTCACCCCTCCACTTT. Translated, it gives CSAGQGTNSPLHF.

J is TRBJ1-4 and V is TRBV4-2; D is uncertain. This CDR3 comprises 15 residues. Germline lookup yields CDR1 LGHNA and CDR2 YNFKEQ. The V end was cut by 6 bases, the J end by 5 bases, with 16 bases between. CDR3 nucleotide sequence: TGTGCCAGCAGTTTACTGTTGGGCAAGAATGAAAAACTGTTTTTT. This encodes CASSLLLGKNEKLFF.

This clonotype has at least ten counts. CDR3 in DNA: TGTGCCAGCAGCAGACAGGGGAGGTATCAGCCCCAGCATTTT. As protein: CASSRQGRYQPQHF. The chain has TRBV12-3 or TRBV12-4 and TRBJ1-5, with 8 positions matching TRBD1. This CDR3 has 14 residues. V gave up 6 bases and J gave up 5 bases; unmatched junction bases: 6.

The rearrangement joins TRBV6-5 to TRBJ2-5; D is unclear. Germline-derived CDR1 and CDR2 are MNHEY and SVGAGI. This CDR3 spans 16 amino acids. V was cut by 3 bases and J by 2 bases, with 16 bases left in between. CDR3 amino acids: CASSYSVAGGQETQYF. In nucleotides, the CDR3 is TGTGCCAGCAGTTATTCGGTCGCTGGCGGACAAGAGACCCAGTACTTC.

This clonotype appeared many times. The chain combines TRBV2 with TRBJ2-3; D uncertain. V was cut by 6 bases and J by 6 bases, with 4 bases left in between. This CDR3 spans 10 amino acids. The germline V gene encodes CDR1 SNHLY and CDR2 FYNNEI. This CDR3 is CASRGDTQYF. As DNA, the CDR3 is TGTGCCAGCAGAGGGGATACGCAGTATTTT.

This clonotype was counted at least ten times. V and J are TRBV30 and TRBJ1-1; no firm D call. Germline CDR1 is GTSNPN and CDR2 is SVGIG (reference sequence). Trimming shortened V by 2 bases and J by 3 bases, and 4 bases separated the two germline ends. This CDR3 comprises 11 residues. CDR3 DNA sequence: TGTGCCTGGAGTCTGGACACTGAAGCTTTCTTT. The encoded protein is CAWSLDTEAFF.

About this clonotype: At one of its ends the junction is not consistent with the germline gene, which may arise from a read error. As DNA, the CDR3 is TGCTGTGCTAGAGATCTCGTCTCGCGGCAGGGTCCCTACGAGCAGTACTTC. The encoded protein is CCARDLVSRQGPYEQYF. The chain has TRBV20-1 and TRBJ2-7; maybe TRBD1 (5 bases). Germline values: CDR1 DFQATT, CDR2 SNEGSKA (reference sequence). The CDR3 covers 17 residues.

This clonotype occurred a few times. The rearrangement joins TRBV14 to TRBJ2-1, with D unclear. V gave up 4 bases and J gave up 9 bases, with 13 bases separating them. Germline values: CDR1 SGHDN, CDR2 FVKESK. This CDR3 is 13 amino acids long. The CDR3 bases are TGTGCCAGCAGCCCCTGGGTCAACCGTGAGCAGTTCTTC. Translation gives CASSPWVNREQFF.